This T cell receptor (beta chain) was documented in a study of Graves' ophthalmopathy and Graves' hyperthyroidism. Notes on the study in general: Appearing in blood as well were most expanded thyroid clonotypes above 0.001 frequency.

This clonotype has at least ten counts. What it binds is unknown. This CDR3 region has 14 residues. CDR1 is SGHRS, CDR2 YFSETQ, per germline. Trimming cost V 3 bases and J 3 bases, with 12 bases left between them. The study amplified TCR beta CDR3 regions using RNA transcripts. Investigators did first-round RT-PCR with HTBI primers, then second-round multiplex PCR. TCRdb fed the multiplex PCR reads into MiXCR, producing one record per CDR3 protein. There are over a million distinct CDR3 sequences in the sample; roughly 35% occur only once, and 11% lies in the top ten. Uncontrolled infections, pregnancy, lactation or other autoimmune diseases led to patient exclusion.

The TCR was taken from an adult man with Graves' hyperthyroidism. The chain recombines TRBV5-1 with TRBJ1-1; D may be TRBD1 (5 bases). The specimen sequenced was peripheral blood or thyroid tissue (not recorded which). For the CDR3, the DNA is TGCGCCAGCAGCTCCAGGGTTGTGGACACTGAAGCTTTCTTT. This translates into CASSSRVVDTEAFF.